This is a list of T cell receptor beta chains from one sample in a study of T cell repertoires in cytomegalovirus infection. TCRdb recomputed calls from the reads with MiXCR, one row per CDR3 protein. The table shows about 490,000 distinct CDR3 sequences, with roughly 12% occurring only once. The sequencing sample was made of PBMCs. These TCRs come from a human donor in good health (CMV status not recorded). Some clones in this sample may be carry-over from other donors' samples. Both conserved end residues are trimmed from each CDR3.

j_call: TRBJ2-4; v_call: TRBV27; cdr3_aa: ASSLSRREGVKNIQY
j_call: TRBJ1-5; v_call: TRBV28; cdr3_aa: ASSFRPFASNQPQH
j_call: TRBJ1-6; v_call: TRBV27; cdr3_aa: ASSSGGRVDSPLH
j_call: TRBJ2-7; v_call: TRBV28; cdr3_aa: ASSFPSPDQGYEQY
j_call: TRBJ2-1; v_call: TRBV28; cdr3_aa: ASSPRKGVHNEQF
j_call: TRBJ1-1; v_call: TRBV19; cdr3_aa: ASIPDKNTEAF
j_call: TRBJ2-1; v_call: TRBV19; cdr3_aa: ASSISKSRSSYNEQF
j_call: TRBJ2-7; v_call: TRBV27; cdr3_aa: ASRPQGWIYEQY
j_call: TRBJ2-7; v_call: TRBV29-1; cdr3_aa: SGGERTYEQY
j_call: TRBJ2-5; v_call: TRBV5-4; cdr3_aa: ASSARTSGVETQY
j_call: TRBJ1-1; v_call: TRBV11-1; cdr3_aa: ASSPGRENTEAF
j_call: TRBJ1-1; v_call: TRBV18; cdr3_aa: ASSPGIKGLNTEAF
j_call: TRBJ2-1; v_call: TRBV6-5; cdr3_aa: ASSYVLAGGNEQF
j_call: TRBJ2-7; v_call: TRBV28; cdr3_aa: ASMDPRGSYEQY
j_call: TRBJ2-2; v_call: TRBV2; cdr3_aa: ASSEGRQGRNTGELF
j_call: TRBJ2-2; v_call: TRBV20-1; cdr3_aa: SAQRWREDYTGELF
j_call: TRBJ2-3; v_call: TRBV20-1; cdr3_aa: SARGLAGHKY
j_call: TRBJ2-1; v_call: TRBV5-8; cdr3_aa: ASTPIIMGYNEQF
j_call: TRBJ2-5; v_call: TRBV20-1; cdr3_aa: SARDGNKETQY
j_call: TRBJ2-1; v_call: TRBV30; cdr3_aa: AWRGGAGEYNEQF
j_call: TRBJ1-1; v_call: TRBV3-1; cdr3_aa: ASSLSPRGGGGAF
j_call: TRBJ1-1; v_call: TRBV7-9; cdr3_aa: ASRPDRAGDTEAF
j_call: TRBJ2-2; v_call: TRBV7-8; cdr3_aa: ASSLAERTNTGELF
j_call: TRBJ2-1; v_call: TRBV10-3; cdr3_aa: AIRFSSNNEQF
j_call: TRBJ2-1; v_call: TRBV6-2/TRBV6-3; cdr3_aa: ASSSPVVHEQF
j_call: TRBJ2-3; v_call: TRBV7-9; cdr3_aa: ASRIGLGGGSTDTQY
j_call: TRBJ1-1; v_call: TRBV14; cdr3_aa: ASSFRDRAPEAF
j_call: TRBJ2-3; v_call: TRBV20-1; cdr3_aa: SAREGPQRVYTQY
j_call: TRBJ2-1; v_call: TRBV7-6; cdr3_aa: ASSLAGGNEQF
j_call: TRBJ2-5; v_call: TRBV7-7; cdr3_aa: ASSSLSGGEETQY
j_call: TRBJ1-5; v_call: TRBV4-1; cdr3_aa: ASSLRTDSNQPQH
j_call: TRBJ2-1; v_call: TRBV12-3/TRBV12-4; cdr3_aa: ASSFGGITDEQF
j_call: TRBJ2-2; v_call: TRBV19; cdr3_aa: ASTTSGTRNTGELF
j_call: TRBJ2-1; v_call: TRBV20-1; cdr3_aa: SARRTSGSKGEQF
j_call: TRBJ1-4; v_call: TRBV19; cdr3_aa: ASISSDGNEKLF
j_call: TRBJ2-7; v_call: TRBV19; cdr3_aa: ASRGTSGLLEEQY
j_call: TRBJ2-7; v_call: TRBV4-2; cdr3_aa: ASSPGSLAGRYEQY
j_call: TRBJ1-6; v_call: TRBV6-1; cdr3_aa: ASSEWRLGRLEPLH
j_call: TRBJ1-4; v_call: TRBV28; cdr3_aa: ASSTGTGGEKLF
j_call: TRBJ2-5; v_call: TRBV2; cdr3_aa: ASSEDRARQETQY
j_call: TRBJ1-1; v_call: TRBV11-2; cdr3_aa: ASSLVASHTEAF